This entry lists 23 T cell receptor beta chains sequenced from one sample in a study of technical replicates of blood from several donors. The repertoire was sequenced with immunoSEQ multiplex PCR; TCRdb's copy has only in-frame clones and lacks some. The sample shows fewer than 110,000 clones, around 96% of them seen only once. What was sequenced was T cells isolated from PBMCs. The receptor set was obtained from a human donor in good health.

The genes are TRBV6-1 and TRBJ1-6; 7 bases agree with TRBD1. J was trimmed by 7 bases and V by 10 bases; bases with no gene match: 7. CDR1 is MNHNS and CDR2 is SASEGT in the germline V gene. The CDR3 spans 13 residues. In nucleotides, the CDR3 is TGTGCCACGGACAGGCCAGGGAATTCACCCCTCCACTTT. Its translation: CATDRPGNSPLHF.

CDR3 region: CASSLGDRGLTEAFF. The DNA of the CDR3 is TGCGCCAGCAGCCTGGGGGACAGGGGGCTCACTGAAGCTTTCTTT. V gene TRBV5-1 combines with J gene TRBJ1-1, with 12 positions matching TRBD1. The trim removed 4 bases at V and 4 bases at J, leaving 5 bases unmatched. CDR1 is SGHRS and CDR2 is YFSETQ in the germline V gene. CDR3 size: 15 residues.

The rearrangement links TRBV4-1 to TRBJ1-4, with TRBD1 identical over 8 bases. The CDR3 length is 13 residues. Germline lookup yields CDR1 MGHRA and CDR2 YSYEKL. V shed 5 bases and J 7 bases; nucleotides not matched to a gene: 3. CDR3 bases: TGCGCCAGCAGCTTAACAGGGGGTGAAAAACTGTTTTTT. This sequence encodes CASSLTGGEKLFF.

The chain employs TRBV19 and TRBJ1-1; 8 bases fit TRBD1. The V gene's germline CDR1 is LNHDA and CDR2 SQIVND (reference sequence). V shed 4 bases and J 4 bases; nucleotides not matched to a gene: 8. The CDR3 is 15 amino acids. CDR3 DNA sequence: TGTGCCAGTAGTACGAACAGGGGGGCGGGCACTGAAGCTTTCTTT. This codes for CASSTNRGAGTEAFF.

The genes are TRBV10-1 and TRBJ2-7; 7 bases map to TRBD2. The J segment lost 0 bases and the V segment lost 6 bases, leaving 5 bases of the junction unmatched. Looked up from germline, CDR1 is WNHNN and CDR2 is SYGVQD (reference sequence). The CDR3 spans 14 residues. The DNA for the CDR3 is TGCGCCAGCAGATCGGGCGGGAGCTCCTACGAGCAGTACTTC. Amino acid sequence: CASRSGGSSYEQYF.

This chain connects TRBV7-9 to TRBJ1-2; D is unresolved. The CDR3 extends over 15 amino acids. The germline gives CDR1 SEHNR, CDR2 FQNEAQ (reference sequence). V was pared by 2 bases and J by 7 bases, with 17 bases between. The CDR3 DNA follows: TGTGCCAGCAGCTTATCGACTCCAACCCGCTCTGGCTACACCTTC. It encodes CASSLSTPTRSGYTF.

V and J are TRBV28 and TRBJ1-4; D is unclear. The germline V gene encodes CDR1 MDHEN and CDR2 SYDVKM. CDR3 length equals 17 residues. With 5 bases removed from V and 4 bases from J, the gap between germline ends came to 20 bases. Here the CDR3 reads CASSPPRGTLHNEKLFF. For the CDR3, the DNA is TGTGCCAGCAGTCCACCTAGAGGCACTCTACATAATGAAAAACTGTTTTTT.

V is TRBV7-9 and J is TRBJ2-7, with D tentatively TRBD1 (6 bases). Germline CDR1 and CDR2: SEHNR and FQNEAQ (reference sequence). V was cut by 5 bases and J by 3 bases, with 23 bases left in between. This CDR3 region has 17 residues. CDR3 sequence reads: CASSLSLTFTGSYEQYF. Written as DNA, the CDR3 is TGTGCCAGCAGCCTCTCACTGACCTTCACAGGGAGCTACGAGCAGTACTTC. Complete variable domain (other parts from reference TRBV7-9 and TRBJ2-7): DTGVSQNPRHKITKRGQNVTFRCDPISEHNRLYWYRQTLGQGPEFLTYFQNEAQLEKSRLLSDRFSAERPKGSFSTLEIQRTEQGDSAMYLCASSLSLTFTGSYEQYFGPGTRLTVT.

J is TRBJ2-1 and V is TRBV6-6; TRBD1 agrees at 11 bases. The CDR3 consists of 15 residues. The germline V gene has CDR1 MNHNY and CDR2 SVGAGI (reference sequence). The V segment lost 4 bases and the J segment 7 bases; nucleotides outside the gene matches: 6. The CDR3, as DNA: TGTGCCAGCAGTTCCCCGGGACAGGGGGAAAATGAGCAGTTCTTC. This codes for CASSSPGQGENEQFF.

CDR3 protein: CASSWGQPDSEAFF. CDR3 DNA: TGCGCCAGCAGCTGGGGACAGCCTGACTCGGAAGCTTTCTTT. The chain couples TRBV5-1 to TRBJ1-1, with 7 bases fitting TRBD1. Trimming took 3 bases from V and 8 from J; bases not matched to a gene: 10. Germline V gives CDR1 SGHRS, CDR2 YFSETQ. The CDR3 has 14 residues.

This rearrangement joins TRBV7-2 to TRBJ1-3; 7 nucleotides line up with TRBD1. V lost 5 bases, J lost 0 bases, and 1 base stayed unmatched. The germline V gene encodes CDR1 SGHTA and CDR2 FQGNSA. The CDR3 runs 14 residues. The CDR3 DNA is TGTGCCAGCAGCCGACAGGGCTCTGGAAACACCATATATTTT. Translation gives CASSRQGSGNTIYF.

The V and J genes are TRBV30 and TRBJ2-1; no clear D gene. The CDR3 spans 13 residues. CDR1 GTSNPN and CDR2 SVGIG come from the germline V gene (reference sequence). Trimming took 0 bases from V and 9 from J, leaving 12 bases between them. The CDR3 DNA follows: TGTGCCTGGAGTGTACTTGGAGAAGGTGAGCAGTTCTTC. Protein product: CAWSVLGEGEQFF.

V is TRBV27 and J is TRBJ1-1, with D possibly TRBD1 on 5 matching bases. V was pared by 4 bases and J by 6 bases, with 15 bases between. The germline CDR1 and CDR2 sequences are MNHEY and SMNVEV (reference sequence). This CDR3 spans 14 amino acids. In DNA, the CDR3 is TGTGCCAGCAGTTCGTCGACAGTTTTGGCTGAAGCTTTCTTT. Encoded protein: CASSSSTVLAEAFF.

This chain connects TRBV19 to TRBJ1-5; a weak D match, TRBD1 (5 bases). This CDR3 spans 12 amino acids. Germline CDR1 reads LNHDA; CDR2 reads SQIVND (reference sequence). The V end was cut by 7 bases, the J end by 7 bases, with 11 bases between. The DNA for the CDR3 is TGTGCCAGTAACAGGTTAAACCAGCCCCAGCATTTT. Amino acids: CASNRLNQPQHF.

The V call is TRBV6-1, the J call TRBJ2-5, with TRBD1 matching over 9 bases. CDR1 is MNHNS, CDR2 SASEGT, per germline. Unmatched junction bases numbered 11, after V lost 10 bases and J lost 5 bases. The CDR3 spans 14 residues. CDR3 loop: CANSGQGRLETQYF. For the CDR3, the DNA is TGTGCCAACTCGGGACAGGGTCGCCTGGAGACCCAGTACTTC.

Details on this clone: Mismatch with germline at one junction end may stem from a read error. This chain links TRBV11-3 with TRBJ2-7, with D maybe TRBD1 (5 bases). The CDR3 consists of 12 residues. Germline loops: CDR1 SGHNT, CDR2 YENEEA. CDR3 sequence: CASSLDLGLQRF. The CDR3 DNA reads TGTGCCAGCAGCTTAGATCTGGGGCTCCAGCGCTTC.

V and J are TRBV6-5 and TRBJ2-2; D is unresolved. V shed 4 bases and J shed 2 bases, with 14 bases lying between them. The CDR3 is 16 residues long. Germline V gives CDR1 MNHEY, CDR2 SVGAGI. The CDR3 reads CASSFVPGANTGELFF. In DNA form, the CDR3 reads TGTGCCAGCAGTTTTGTCCCAGGTGCCAACACCGGGGAGCTGTTTTTT.

The CDR3 bases are TGTGCCAGCAGTTACTCGCTGGAGAGGGACAATGAGCAGTTCTTC. This gives the protein CASSYSLERDNEQFF. The V gene is TRBV6-5, the J gene TRBJ2-1; possible D gene TRBD2, 5 bases. Trimming removed 0 bases at V and 5 bases at J, with 11 bases between. This CDR3 comprises 15 residues. The V gene's germline CDR1 is MNHEY and CDR2 SVGAGI.

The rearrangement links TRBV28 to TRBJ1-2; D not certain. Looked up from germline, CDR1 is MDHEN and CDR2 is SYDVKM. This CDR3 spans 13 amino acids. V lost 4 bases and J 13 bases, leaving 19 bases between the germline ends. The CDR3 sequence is CASSSAISSLGTF. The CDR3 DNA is TGTGCCAGCAGTTCAGCGATATCTTCCTTGGGCACCTTC.

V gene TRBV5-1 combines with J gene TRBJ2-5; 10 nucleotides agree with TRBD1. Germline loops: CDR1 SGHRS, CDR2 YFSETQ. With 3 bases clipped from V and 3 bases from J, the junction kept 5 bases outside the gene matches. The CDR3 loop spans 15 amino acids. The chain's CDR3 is CASSSSGTGEETQYF. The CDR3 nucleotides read TGCGCCAGCAGCTCGTCCGGGACAGGGGAAGAGACCCAGTACTTC.

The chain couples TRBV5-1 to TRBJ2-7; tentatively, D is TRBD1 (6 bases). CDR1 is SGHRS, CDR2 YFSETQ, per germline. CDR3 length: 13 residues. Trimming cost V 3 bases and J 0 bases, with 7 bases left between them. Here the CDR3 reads CASSSGHSYEQYF. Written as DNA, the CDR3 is TGCGCCAGCAGCTCGGGACACTCCTACGAGCAGTACTTC.

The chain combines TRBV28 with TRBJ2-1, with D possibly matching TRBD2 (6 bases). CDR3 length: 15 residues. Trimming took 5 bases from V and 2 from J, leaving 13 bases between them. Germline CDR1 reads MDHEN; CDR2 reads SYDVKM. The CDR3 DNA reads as TGTGCCAGCAGTAGACGGGGGAGCACCTACAATGAGCAGTTCTTC. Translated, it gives CASSRRGSTYNEQFF.

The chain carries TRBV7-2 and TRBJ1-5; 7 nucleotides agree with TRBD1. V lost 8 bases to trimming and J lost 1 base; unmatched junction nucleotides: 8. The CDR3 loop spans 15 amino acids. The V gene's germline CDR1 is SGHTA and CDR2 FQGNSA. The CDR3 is CASQQQGISNQPQHF. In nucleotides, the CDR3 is TGTGCCAGCCAGCAACAGGGGATAAGCAATCAGCCCCAGCATTTT.